Listed below are T cell receptor beta chains from one sample, sequenced in a study of neurological immune-mediated disorders. Each CDR3 protein gets one entry after TCRdb re-called the 5' RACE reads with MiXCR. Among about 35,000 distinct CDR3 sequences listed, approximately 4.2% were seen once. The sequencing input was PBMCs. Receptors were obtained from a young man with multiple sclerosis. The CDR3 runs from the conserved cysteine through the conserved F or W. A D gene is named only where the DNA matches it firmly. The size of a clone is reported for some rows only, either as once, few or many, or as a class for expanded clones.

clone_size j_call v_call d_call cdr3_length cdr3_aa cdr3_nt
medium-sized TRBJ2-2 TRBV12-3/TRBV12-4 - 13 CASVDGNTGELFF TGTGCCAGCGTCGACGGGAACACCGGGGAGCTGTTTTTT
few TRBJ2-7 TRBV4-3 TRBD2 15 CASSPPGREGSEQYF TGCGCCAGCAGCCCTCCTGGCAGGGAGGGGTCCGAGCAGTACTTC
many TRBJ1-2 TRBV18 TRBD1 17 CASSPIPPGQADYGYTF TGTGCCAGCTCACCGATTCCACCGGGACAGGCCGACTATGGCTACACCTTC
many TRBJ2-5 TRBV5-5 - 11 CASSYEETQYF TGTGCCAGCAGCTATGAAGAGACCCAGTACTTC
many TRBJ2-3 TRBV6-1 - 13 CASTAGSRDTQYF TGTGCCAGCACAGCAGGCTCTCGAGATACGCAGTATTTT
few TRBJ1-5 TRBV7-8 - 13 CASSLNGDQPQNF TGTGCCAGCAGCTTAAACGGGGATCAGCCCCAGAATTTT
many TRBJ1-4 TRBV15 TRBD1 15 CATSKYRGTNEKLFF TGTGCCACCAGCAAATACAGGGGGACTAATGAAAAACTGTTTTTT
many TRBJ2-5 TRBV10-3 - 13 CAISEQGMETQYF TGTGCCATCAGTGAACAGGGCATGGAGACCCAGTACTTC
many TRBJ2-7 TRBV29-1 - 13 CSVAPGTAYEQYF TGCAGCGTTGCCCCAGGGACCGCCTACGAGCAGTACTTC
few TRBJ2-2 TRBV20-1 - 14 CSALQDPLAGELFF TGCAGTGCCCTACAGGACCCGTTAGCCGGGGAGCTGTTTTTT
many TRBJ1-6 TRBV5-1 - 15 CASKGGSGQNSPLHF TGCGCCAGCAAGGGAGGGAGCGGTCAAAATTCACCCCTCCACTTT
many TRBJ2-5 TRBV6-6 TRBD2 15 CASARGSGGQETQYF TGTGCCAGCGCGAGAGGTAGCGGGGGCCAAGAGACCCAGTACTTC
many TRBJ2-5 TRBV7-9 TRBD2 16 CASSPYSGGAQETQYF TGTGCCAGCAGCCCTTATAGCGGGGGGGCCCAAGAGACCCAGTACTTC
- TRBJ1-3 TRBV7-6 - 15 CASSLGFRGGNTIYF TGTGCCAGCAGCTTAGGTTTCAGAGGTGGAAACACCATATATTTT
- TRBJ1-4 TRBV20-1 TRBD1 13 CSAGTASNEKLFF TGCAGTGCCGGGACAGCGAGTAATGAAAAACTGTTTTTT
many TRBJ2-1 TRBV24-1 TRBD1 16 CATSDFRDRVGNEQFF TGTGCCACCAGTGATTTCCGGGACAGGGTGGGGAATGAGCAGTTCTTC
few TRBJ1-5 TRBV6-6 - 17 CASSHPAGRQDNQPQNF TGTGCCAGCAGTCACCCGGCCGGGAGGCAGGATAATCAGCCCCAGAATTTT
many TRBJ1-6 TRBV20-1 - 15 CSARDRGAYNSPLNF TGCAGTGCTAGAGATAGGGGGGCCTATAATTCACCCCTCAACTTT
many TRBJ2-5 TRBV15 TRBD1 14 CATSITGGQETQYF TGTGCCACCAGCATAACAGGGGGGCAAGAGACCCAGTACTTC
many TRBJ1-4 TRBV29-1 - 13 CSVGGRGEEKLFF TGCAGCGTTGGGGGCAGAGGGGAGGAAAAACTGTTTTTT
many TRBJ2-7 TRBV6-5 - 17 CASSFQYSDSLAYEQYF TGTGCCAGCAGTTTCCAATACTCCGACAGCTTAGCCTACGAGCAGTACTTC
- TRBJ2-5 TRBV6-2/TRBV6-3 - 15 CASSSDNLHQETQYF TGTGCCAGCAGCTCCGACAACCTCCACCAAGAGACCCAGTACTTC
many TRBJ2-7 TRBV12-3/TRBV12-4 - 12 CASRTQGTEQYF TGTGCCAGCAGGACACAGGGTACCGAGCAGTACTTC
many TRBJ1-1 TRBV10-1 - 13 CASSEQTNTEAFF TGCGCCAGCAGTGAACAGACGAACACTGAAGCTTTCTTT
many TRBJ1-1 TRBV11-2 TRBD1 15 CASSLDRVMNTEAFF TGTGCCAGCAGCTTGGACAGGGTCATGAACACTGAAGCTTTCTTT
many TRBJ2-1 TRBV6-6 TRBD1 14 CASSTWTGANEQFF TGTGCCAGCAGTACATGGACAGGGGCGAATGAGCAGTTCTTC
many TRBJ1-2 TRBV29-1 - 12 CSVAPGDYGYTF TGCAGCGTTGCTCCGGGTGACTATGGCTACACCTTC
many TRBJ1-2 TRBV5-1 TRBD1 14 CASSPSGQVYGYTF TGCGCCAGCAGTCCTTCGGGACAGGTATATGGCTACACCTTC
many TRBJ2-5 TRBV5-6 - 15 CASSPPWKGRETQYF TGTGCCAGCAGCCCACCCTGGAAGGGCCGGGAGACCCAGTACTTC
many TRBJ2-2 TRBV10-3 - 14 CATNGAGNTGELFF TGTGCCACCAACGGGGCAGGAAACACCGGGGAGCTGTTTTTT